Included here is one T cell receptor (beta chain) sequence, with context. Germline V CDR1 and CDR2: LNHNV, YYDKDF (reference sequence). V lost 4 bases to trimming and J lost 2 bases, with 4 bases between them. CDR3 length equals 12 residues. This entry comes from a study of beta chain features in type 1 diabetes. TCRB transcripts that were expressed got sequenced, as all of the isolated RNA had been reverse transcribed. Sequenced by immunoSEQ multiplex PCR; TCRdb stores in-frame clones only, minus some. The table lists around 430,000 clones, 30% of them singletons, with roughly 0.06% in the top ten. The origin of this receptor is a young man in good health. The sample taken for sequencing was naive CD4+ T cells from blood. The chain is built from TRBV15 and TRBJ2-3; D not certain. The CDR3 bases are TGTGCCACCAGCACCGACACAGATACGCAGTATTTT. Amino acids: CATSTDTDTQYF.